The following is a T cell receptor beta chain sequence with its context. What it recognizes is unknown. At the DNA level, this CDR3 is encoded by other sequences in the same sample as well. In the original processing: From ImmunoSEQ came sequences covering only the junction and carrying no quality scores, so filtering differed. This table comes from immunoSEQ multiplex PCR, and its TCRdb copy is limited to in-frame clones, with some not included. The V and J calls and clone size are taken from that table; D and trimming were inferred from the DNA. The sample includes about 2.2 million clones, 90% to 95% of them seen just once. V lost 0 bases and J lost 2, with 8 bases in between. This CDR3 has 15 amino acids. Per germline, CDR1 SGDLS and CDR2 YYNGEE. This entry belongs to a study of shared clonotypes between healthy human individuals. Study-level points and caveats: The expectation was that sequencing depth would affect clonotype sharing among donors.

In the naive CD8 group, cells lacked CD45RO and were positively selected for CCR7, so terminally differentiated effector memory CD45RA+ cells were left out. This clonotype was obtained from a man younger than 35 in good health. Some clones in this sample may be carry-over from other donors' samples. Sequences were obtained from naive CD8+ T cells from PBMCs. This chain joins TRBV9 and TRBJ2-2; D unclear. CDR3 in amino acids: CASSVGPSNTGELFF. DNA for the CDR3: TGTGCCAGCAGCGTAGGCCCCTCCAACACCGGGGAGCTGTTTTTT.